This passage covers 18 T cell receptor beta chains from one sample sequenced in a study of blood T cell repertoires in COVID-19. Profiled with immunoSEQ multiplex PCR; TCRdb holds only in-frame clones, not every one. The sample records some 450,000 clones, about 91% being singletons. Sequenced material: peripheral blood. These receptors were obtained from a woman aged 45-65 years with COVID-19, enrolled during active disease.

This chain joins TRBV6-5 and TRBJ1-4; D gene ambiguous. The CDR3 contains 15 residues. The V gene lost 0 bases and the J gene lost 8 bases, with 13 bases spanning the gap. Germline V gene data show CDR1 as MNHEY and CDR2 as SVGAGI. CDR3 coding DNA: TGTGCCAGCAGTTACTCGGGAGGAGCGGGAGAAAAACTGTTTTTT. Protein: CASSYSGGAGEKLFF.

V gene TRBV11-2 combines with J gene TRBJ1-1; possibly TRBD1 for D (5 bases). Looked up from germline, CDR1 is SGHAT and CDR2 is FQNNGV. The V end was cut by 5 bases, the J end by 1 base, with 11 bases between. The length of the CDR3 is 14 residues. CDR3 region: CASSPDRRNTEAFF. CDR3 nucleotide sequence: TGTGCCAGCAGCCCTGACAGAAGGAACACTGAAGCTTTCTTT.

This clone was counted a single time. This sequence joins TRBV24-1 and TRBJ2-7, with 8 nucleotides matching TRBD2. The V and J ends lost 9 bases and 3 bases, in that order; junction bases with no gene match: 9. The CDR3 spans 14 residues. The V gene's germline CDR1 is KGHDR and CDR2 SFDVKD. The CDR3 region is CATSPGGQNYEQYF. The CDR3 DNA is TGTGCCACCTCACCGGGGGGGCAAAACTACGAGCAGTACTTC.

V and J are TRBV5-1 and TRBJ2-6; tentative D call: TRBD1 (6 bases). The germline V gene has CDR1 SGHRS and CDR2 YFSETQ. This CDR3 has 15 residues. Trimming took off 4 bases at V and 1 base at J, with 9 bases between the two ends. Here the CDR3 reads CASSVQGSGANVLTF. The CDR3 bases are TGCGCCAGCAGCGTTCAGGGGTCTGGGGCCAACGTCCTGACTTTC.

The chain uses TRBV21-1 and TRBJ2-7; the table gives TRBD2 as D, unverified against the DNA. TRBV21-1 constitutes a pseudogene. This CDR3 is built from 14 residues. CDR3 sequence: CASSKVQRAGEQYF. Here the CDR3 DNA reads TGTGCCAGCAGCAAAGTCCAGCGGGCCGGCGAGCAGTACTTC.

This sequence joins TRBV30 and TRBJ2-2; 12 positions agree with TRBD2. Germline V gene sequence: CDR1 GTSNPN, CDR2 SVGIG (reference sequence). The J segment lost 6 bases and the V segment lost 5 bases, leaving 4 bases of the junction unmatched. There are 14 residues in the CDR3. CDR3 residues: CAWSSGGAAGELFF. The DNA for the CDR3 is TGTGCCTGGTCTAGCGGGGGGGCCGCCGGGGAGCTGTTTTTT.

The J gene is TRBJ2-3, the V gene TRBV19, with 8 nucleotides matching TRBD2. After removal of 5 bases from V and 2 bases from J, the junction contained 3 bases not matched to a gene. The CDR3 has 14 residues. The V gene's germline CDR1 is LNHDA and CDR2 SQIVND (reference sequence). The CDR3 bases are TGTGCCAGTAGTCGGGGGGGCTTCACAGATACGCAGTATTTT. Translating it yields CASSRGGFTDTQYF.

The chain joins TRBV5-1 to TRBJ1-1; TRBD1 might be the D (6 bases). Trimming cost V 3 bases and J 5 bases, with 11 bases left between them. Germline V gene data show CDR1 as SGHRS and CDR2 as YFSETQ. This CDR3 region has 13 residues. The CDR3 is CASSSRGETEAFF. CDR3 nucleotides: TGCGCCAGCAGCTCCAGGGGAGAGACTGAAGCTTTCTTT. Using reference TRBV5-1 and TRBJ1-1 for the parts outside the CDR3, the full variable domain is KAGVTQTPRYLIKTRGQQVTLSCSPISGHRSVSWYQQTPGQGLQFLFEYFSETQRNKGNFPGRFSGRQFSNSRSEMNVSTLELGDSALYLCASSSRGETEAFFGQGTRLTVV.

The chain recombines TRBV4-2 with TRBJ1-1; 9 bases map to TRBD1. Germline values: CDR1 LGHNA, CDR2 YNFKEQ. The junction had 7 bases not matched to a gene; V was cut back by 4 bases and J by 4 bases. The CDR3 has 15 residues. The CDR3 spells CASSPGQGYSTEAFF. In DNA, the CDR3 is TGTGCCAGCAGCCCGGGACAGGGATATTCCACTGAAGCTTTCTTT.

This chain connects TRBV30 to TRBJ1-2; 10 bases fit TRBD1. Germline CDR1 and CDR2: GTSNPN and SVGIG (reference sequence). The CDR3 totals 20 residues. V was pared by 3 bases and J by 6 bases, with 25 bases of the junction left unmatched. The CDR3 region is CAWSRAGTRDRGKVADGYTF. The CDR3 bases are TGTGCCTGGAGCCGGGCTGGGACCCGGGACAGGGGAAAGGTGGCCGATGGCTACACCTTC.

This rearrangement joins TRBV29-1 to TRBJ2-7; 8 bases fit TRBD2. The germline V gene has CDR1 SQVTM and CDR2 ANQGSEA. Germline trimming cut 4 bases from V and 3 bases from J; bases unmatched to any gene: 2. The CDR3 sequence is 12 residues long. The CDR3 spells CSVGAGGYEQYF. The CDR3 bases are TGCAGCGTTGGGGCGGGGGGCTACGAGCAGTACTTC.

The V and J genes are TRBV5-1 and TRBJ2-7; 7 nucleotides line up with TRBD1. The CDR3 sequence is 14 residues long. The V segment lost 2 bases and the J segment 4 bases; nucleotides outside the gene matches: 6. Germline V lookup: CDR1 SGHRS, CDR2 YFSETQ. This CDR3 is CASSFGGQLYEQYF. For the CDR3, the DNA is TGCGCCAGCAGCTTTGGGGGACAGTTATACGAGCAGTACTTC.

This clone appeared a few times. The chain carries TRBV28 and TRBJ2-5, with 7 bases lining up with TRBD2. Germline CDR1 reads MDHEN; CDR2 reads SYDVKM. V lost 3 bases to trimming and J lost 5 bases; unmatched junction nucleotides: 3. This CDR3 has 13 amino acids. The CDR3 loop is CASSFRRGETQYF. CDR3 bases: TGTGCCAGCAGTTTTCGGCGGGGGGAGACCCAGTACTTC.

The rearrangement links TRBV9 to TRBJ2-3; 8 nucleotides align to TRBD2. Trimming removed 3 bases from V and 3 bases from J; junction bases left unmatched: 6. Germline V CDR1 and CDR2: SGDLS, YYNGEE. The CDR3 has 15 amino acids. CDR3 region: CASSARGGVTDTQYF. The CDR3 DNA reads TGTGCCAGCAGCGCTCGGGGGGGCGTGACAGATACGCAGTATTTT.

The chain is built from TRBV5-6 and TRBJ1-5, with 9 bases that match TRBD1. Germline trimming cut 4 bases from V and 4 bases from J; bases unmatched to any gene: 3. The CDR3 contains 14 residues. Germline CDR1 is SGHDT and CDR2 is YYEEEE. The CDR3 protein is CASSPGTGNQPQHF. The CDR3 nucleotides are TGTGCCAGCAGCCCGGGGACAGGGAATCAGCCCCAGCATTTT. Complete variable domain (other parts from reference TRBV5-6 and TRBJ1-5): DAGVTQSPTHLIKTRGQQVTLRCSPKSGHDTVSWYQQALGQGPQFIFQYYEEEERQRGNFPDRFSGHQFPNYSSELNVNALLLGDSALYLCASSPGTGNQPQHFGDGTRLSIL.

The chain combines TRBV18 with TRBJ1-2; 7 nucleotides line up with TRBD1. CDR1 and CDR2 (germline): KGHSH, LQKENI. This CDR3 spans 13 amino acids. J lost 6 bases, V lost 0 bases, and 1 base had no gene match. CDR3 bases: TGTGCCAGCTCACCACCTGGGACAGATGGCTACACCTTC. This translates into CASSPPGTDGYTF.

V is TRBV7-2 and J is TRBJ1-2; TRBD1 is a possible D gene (5 bases). Trimming stripped 1 base from V and 4 bases from J, with 13 bases between. Germline values: CDR1 SGHTA, CDR2 FQGNSA. The CDR3 extends over 15 amino acids. CDR3 sequence reads: CASSLVAQGSYGYTF. CDR3 sequence (DNA): TGTGCCAGCAGCTTAGTGGCGCAGGGTAGCTATGGCTACACCTTC.

The genes are TRBV4-2 and TRBJ1-1; perhaps TRBD1 as D (5 bases). From germline, CDR1 is LGHNA and CDR2 YNFKEQ. This CDR3 spans 16 amino acids. V dropped 0 bases and J dropped 5 bases, with 16 bases sitting between them. DNA for the CDR3: TGTGCCAGCAGCCAAGATCTAGGGGCGCTGGGTACTGAAGCTTTCTTT. Translation: CASSQDLGALGTEAFF.